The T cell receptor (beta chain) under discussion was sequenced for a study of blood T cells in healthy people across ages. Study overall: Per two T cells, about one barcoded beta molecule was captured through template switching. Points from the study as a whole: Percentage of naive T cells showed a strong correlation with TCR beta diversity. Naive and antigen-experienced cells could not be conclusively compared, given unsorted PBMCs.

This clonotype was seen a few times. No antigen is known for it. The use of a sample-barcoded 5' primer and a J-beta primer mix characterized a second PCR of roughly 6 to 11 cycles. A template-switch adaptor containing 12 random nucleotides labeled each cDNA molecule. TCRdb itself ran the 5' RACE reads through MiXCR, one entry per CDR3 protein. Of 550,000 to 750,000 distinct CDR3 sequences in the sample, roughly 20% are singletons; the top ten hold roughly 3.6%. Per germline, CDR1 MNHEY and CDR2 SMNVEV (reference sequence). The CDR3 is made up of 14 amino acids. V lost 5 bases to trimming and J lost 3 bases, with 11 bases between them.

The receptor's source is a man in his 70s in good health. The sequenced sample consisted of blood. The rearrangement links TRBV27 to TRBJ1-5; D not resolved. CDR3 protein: CASSHERDNQPQHF. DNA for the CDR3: TGTGCCAGCAGTCACGAGAGGGACAATCAGCCCCAGCATTTT.